Included here is one TCR beta chain sequence, with context. Antigen specificity is unknown. This specimen comes from a study of tumor-infiltrating lymphocytes in localized non-small cell lung cancer. About the study: Each patient gave resected tumor and non-adjacent uninvolved lung tissue. Whole-study findings and limits: Each assay used a separate piece of the same tissue. Tumor T-cell fraction from TCR sequencing was not associated with recurrence-free survival (p = 0.61). Only some patients had TCR sequencing, depending on available tissue.

Germline V lookup: CDR1 SGDLS, CDR2 YYNGEE. V lost 0 bases to trimming and J lost 1 base, with 10 bases between them. This CDR3 contains 15 residues. Clones were sequenced by immunoSEQ multiplex PCR, and TCRdb holds only the in-frame ones, with some missing. This sample has 20,000 to 25,000 clones, with approximately 80% found just once. Sequenced: lung tumor tissue. The chain carries TRBV9 and TRBJ2-5; the D gene is possibly TRBD1 (5 bases). The TCR was taken from a human donor with non-small cell lung cancer. The CDR3: CASSVGPTGQETQYF. The CDR3 DNA sequence: TGTGCCAGCAGCGTAGGTCCCACAGGCCAAGAGACCCAGTACTTC.